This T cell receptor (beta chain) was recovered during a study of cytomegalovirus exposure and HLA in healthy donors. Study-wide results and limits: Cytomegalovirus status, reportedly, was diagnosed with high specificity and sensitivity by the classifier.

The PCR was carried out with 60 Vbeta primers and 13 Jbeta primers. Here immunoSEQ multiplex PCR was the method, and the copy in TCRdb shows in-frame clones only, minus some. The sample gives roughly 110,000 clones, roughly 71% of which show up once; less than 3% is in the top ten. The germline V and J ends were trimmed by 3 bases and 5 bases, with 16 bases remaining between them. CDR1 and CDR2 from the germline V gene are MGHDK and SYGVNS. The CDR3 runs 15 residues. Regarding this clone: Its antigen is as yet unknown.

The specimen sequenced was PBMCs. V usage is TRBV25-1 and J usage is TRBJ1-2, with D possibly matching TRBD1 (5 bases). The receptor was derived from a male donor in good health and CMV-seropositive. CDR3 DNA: TGTGCCAGCAGTGATTCTCTCGCAGGGTGGTATGGCTACACCTTC. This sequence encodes CASSDSLAGWYGYTF.